Given below is one T cell receptor beta chain in context. This specimen comes from a study of blood T cell repertoires in COVID-19. About the research overall: T cells, B-cell-depleted T cells, or PBMCs supplied cDNA or gDNA.

Original processing notes: Estimation of nucleated cell counts was performed using reference gene primer amplification. Sequenced by immunoSEQ multiplex PCR; TCRdb stores in-frame clones only, minus some. Clonal size and the V and J genes are those of that table, whereas D and trimming came from the DNA. The sample records fewer than 100,000 clones, about 85% being singletons. The CDR3 is 14 amino acids. CDR1 SNHLY and CDR2 FYNNEI come from the germline V gene. V was shortened by 3 bases and J by 0 bases, with 6 bases between the two germline ends. The chain employs TRBV2 and TRBJ2-1; no firm D call. The source material was peripheral blood. The TCR comes from a man between 65 and 85 years old with acute or convalescent COVID-19. Here the CDR3 reads CASSERSSYNEQFF. The CDR3 DNA reads as TGTGCCAGCAGTGAGAGGAGCTCCTACAATGAGCAGTTCTTC. Variable domain in full (rest from reference TRBV2 and TRBJ2-1): EPEVTQTPSHQVTQMGQEVILRCVPISNHLYFYWYRQILGQKVEFLVSFYNNEISEKSEIFDDQFSVERPDGSNFTLKIRSTKLEDSAMYFCASSERSSYNEQFFGPGTRLTVL.